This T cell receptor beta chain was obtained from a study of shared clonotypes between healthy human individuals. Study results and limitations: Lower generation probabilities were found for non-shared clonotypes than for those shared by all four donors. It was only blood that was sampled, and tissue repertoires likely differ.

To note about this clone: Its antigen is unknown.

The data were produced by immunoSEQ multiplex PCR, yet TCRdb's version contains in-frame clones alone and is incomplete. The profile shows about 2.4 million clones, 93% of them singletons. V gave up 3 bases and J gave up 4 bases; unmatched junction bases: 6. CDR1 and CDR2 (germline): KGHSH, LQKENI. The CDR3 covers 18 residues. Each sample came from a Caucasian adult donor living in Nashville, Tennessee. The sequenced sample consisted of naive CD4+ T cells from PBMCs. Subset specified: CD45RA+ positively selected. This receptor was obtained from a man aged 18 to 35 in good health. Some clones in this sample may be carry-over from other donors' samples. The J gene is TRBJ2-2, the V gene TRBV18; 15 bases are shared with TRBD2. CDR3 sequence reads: CASSPLGLAGGGTGELFF. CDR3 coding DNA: TGTGCCAGCTCACCTCTGGGACTAGCGGGAGGAGGCACCGGGGAGCTGTTTTTT.